These 25 T cell receptor beta chains came from one sample sequenced in a study of beta chain features in type 1 diabetes. Study-wide findings and caveats: Shorter TCRB CDR3s, moderately but significantly so, marked every one of the four CD4+ subsets in Type 1 diabetes patients.

Expressed TCRB transcripts were sequenced after all isolated RNA was converted to cDNA. Produced via immunoSEQ multiplex PCR; TCRdb's table is partial and in-frame only. The data show over 150,000 clones, about a tenth seen once. No antigen is known for these receptors. Specimen: central memory CD4+ T cells from blood. These receptors were obtained from a man aged 30-40 years with type 1 diabetes.

The chain couples TRBV29-1 to TRBJ2-7; 8 positions match TRBD1. Looked up from germline, CDR1 is SQVTM and CDR2 is ANQGSEA. CDR3 length: 13 amino acids. V was pared by 8 bases and J by 7 bases, with 13 bases of the junction left unmatched. DNA for the CDR3: TGCAGCACCCGACAGGGGCCGTCCGGGGAGCAGTACTTC. Protein product: CSTRQGPSGEQYF.

The chain is built from TRBV18 and TRBJ2-1, with TRBD1 as a possible D gene (6 bases). Trimming took 1 base from V and 9 from J, leaving 16 bases between them. The CDR3 is 15 residues long. Germline-derived CDR1 and CDR2 are KGHSH and LQKENI. The CDR3 DNA follows: TGTGCCAGCTCACCACAAAATAGCAGGGGTCTTGAGCAGTTCTTC. Residues: CASSPQNSRGLEQFF.

As regards this clone: Other DNA sequences in this specimen translate into the identical CDR3. This sequence joins TRBV5-1 and TRBJ2-5; no reliable D call. Germline loops: CDR1 SGHRS, CDR2 YFSETQ. The CDR3 sequence is 14 residues long. Trimming cost V 0 bases and J 2 bases, with 8 bases left between them. CDR3: CASSLATVQETQYF. The CDR3 nucleotides read TGCGCCAGCAGCTTGGCCACGGTTCAAGAGACCCAGTACTTC.

The gene calls are TRBV7-2 and TRBJ2-7; no firm D call. Germline V gene lookup returns CDR1 SGHTA and CDR2 FQGNSA. Between the trimmed V and J ends, which lost 1 base and 0 bases, there was a span of 7 bases. The CDR3 covers 14 residues. The CDR3 nucleotides read TGTGCCAGCAGCTTAGGTGACTTCTCCTACGAGCAGTACTTC. Translation gives CASSLGDFSYEQYF.

This clone was found a few times. The chain employs TRBV12-2 and TRBJ2-7; the DNA was not compared with TRBD2, the D call given in the table. TRBV12-2 is flagged as a pseudogene. This CDR3 is 17 amino acids long. The DNA of the CDR3 is TGTGCAAGTCGCTTAGCGGTAACAACGCCCGGGGTGTTGGAGCAGTACTTC. Translation: CASRLAVTTPGVLEQYF.

The chain recombines TRBV2 with TRBJ1-4, with D maybe TRBD1 (6 bases). Trimming removed 6 bases at V and 5 bases at J, with 10 bases between. The CDR3 loop spans 13 amino acids. Germline V gives CDR1 SNHLY, CDR2 FYNNEI. For the CDR3, the DNA is TGTGCCAGCAGCGGACAGCAGAATGAAAAACTGTTTTTT. Amino acids: CASSGQQNEKLFF.

This clone was seen more than once but under ten times. The V gene is TRBV5-6, the J gene TRBJ1-3, with D possibly TRBD1 on 5 matching bases. The CDR3 sequence is 13 residues long. Germline lookup yields CDR1 SGHDT and CDR2 YYEEEE. Trimming pared 4 bases from V and 4 bases from J, leaving 9 bases between. CDR3 sequence (DNA): TGTGCCAGCAGCAGCCAGGGAGGAAACACCATATATTTT. This encodes CASSSQGGNTIYF.

The chain recombines TRBV7-2 with TRBJ2-3; the D gene is possibly TRBD1 (6 bases). CDR1 is SGHTA, CDR2 FQGNSA, per germline. The CDR3 covers 16 residues. V lost 2 bases and J 2 bases, leaving 14 bases between the germline ends. The CDR3 protein is CASSLFRDTPTDTQYF. CDR3 coding DNA: TGTGCCAGCAGCTTATTCCGGGACACACCCACAGATACGCAGTATTTT. Full variable domain (missing parts from reference TRBV7-2 and TRBJ2-3): GAGVSQSPSNKVTEKGKDVELRCDPISGHTALYWYRQSLGQGLEFLIYFQGNSAPDKSGLPSDRFSAERTGGSVSTLTIQRTQQEDSAVYLCASSLFRDTPTDTQYFGPGTRLTVL.

This chain links TRBV27 with TRBJ1-1; weak D call: TRBD1 (6 bases). CDR3 length: 13 residues. Trimming pared 4 bases from V and 4 bases from J, leaving 10 bases between. Per germline, CDR1 MNHEY and CDR2 SMNVEV (reference sequence). DNA for the CDR3: TGTGCCAGCAGTTGGGGCAGGGGCACTGAAGCTTTCTTT. This translates into CASSWGRGTEAFF.

CDR3 protein: CASSSQSDTEAFF. The DNA for the CDR3 is TGTGCCAGCAGCTCCCAGTCAGACACTGAAGCTTTCTTT. The chain joins TRBV7-8 to TRBJ1-1; no reliable D call. The CDR3 loop spans 13 amino acids. CDR1 and CDR2 (germline): SGHVS, FQNEAQ. Between the trimmed V and J ends, which lost 4 bases and 3 bases, there was a span of 9 bases.

V gene TRBV4-2 combines with J gene TRBJ2-1; TRBD2 matches 9 bases. CDR1 is LGHNA and CDR2 is YNFKEQ in the germline V gene. This CDR3 spans 16 amino acids. Trimming took 0 bases from V and 8 from J; bases not matched to a gene: 8. CDR3 in amino acids: CASSQDRSSGIHEQFF. The CDR3 DNA reads as TGTGCCAGCAGCCAAGATCGATCTAGCGGGATCCATGAGCAGTTCTTC.

This clone has a handful of counts. This chain links TRBV14 with TRBJ1-4; a possible D gene is TRBD1 (5 bases). Germline V gene sequence: CDR1 SGHDN, CDR2 FVKESK. V lost 6 bases to trimming and J lost 4 bases, with 9 bases between them. The CDR3 has 13 amino acids. The CDR3 reads CASSRDSNEKLFF. The CDR3 DNA reads as TGTGCCAGCAGTCGCGACAGTAATGAAAAACTGTTTTTT.

The chain has TRBV27 and TRBJ2-1; TRBD2 agrees at 9 bases. The CDR3 sequence is 16 residues long. V was pared by 2 bases and J by 5 bases, with 7 bases of the junction left unmatched. Germline-derived CDR1 and CDR2 are MNHEY and SMNVEV (reference sequence). The CDR3 sequence: CASSLQSGRTNNEQFF. In nucleotides, the CDR3 is TGTGCCAGCAGTTTACAGAGCGGGAGGACTAACAATGAGCAGTTCTTC.

Points on this clone: Distinct nucleotide sequences in the sample also encode this CDR3. CDR3 in amino acids: CASSLVNNEQFF. CDR3 nucleotide sequence: TGTGCCAGCAGCTTAGTCAACAATGAGCAGTTCTTC. J is TRBJ2-1 and V is TRBV11-2; D unresolved. Trimming stripped 1 base from V and 5 bases from J, with 3 bases between. Germline values: CDR1 SGHAT, CDR2 FQNNGV. The CDR3 has 12 residues.

The chain employs TRBV30 and TRBJ1-5, with D uncertain. The ends were cut back, 4 bases at V and 1 base at J, with 8 bases in the middle. In germline, CDR1 is GTSNPN, CDR2 SVGIG (reference sequence). This CDR3 has 13 amino acids. The CDR3 sequence: CAWNSLSNQPQHF. CDR3 DNA sequence: TGTGCCTGGAACTCTTTGAGCAATCAGCCCCAGCATTTT.

The gene calls are TRBV7-2 and TRBJ2-7; D remains ambiguous. Germline-derived CDR1 and CDR2 are SGHTA and FQGNSA. The CDR3 has 14 amino acids. Trimming left V 1 base short and J 5 bases short, with 12 bases between. Here the CDR3 reads CASSLVSIANEQYF. Written as DNA, the CDR3 is TGTGCCAGCAGCTTAGTGAGTATCGCAAACGAGCAGTACTTC.

The chain employs TRBV7-9 and TRBJ2-7; D is unresolved. V was cut by 5 bases and J by 0 bases, with 8 bases left in between. CDR3 length: 13 residues. Germline values: CDR1 SEHNR, CDR2 FQNEAQ (reference sequence). CDR3: CASSRSDSYEQYF. CDR3 bases: TGTGCCAGCAGCCGGAGTGACTCCTACGAGCAGTACTTC.

The chain employs TRBV11-2 and TRBJ2-1; D is perhaps TRBD2 (6 bases). The CDR3 covers 17 residues. The ends were cut back, 5 bases at V and 3 bases at J, with 20 bases in the middle. Germline lookup yields CDR1 SGHAT and CDR2 FQNNGV. The CDR3 nucleotides are TGTGCCAGCAGCCCCCGCTCTGGGGGAGGCCGCTACAATGAGCAGTTCTTC. The encoded protein is CASSPRSGGGRYNEQFF. Filled out from reference TRBV11-2 and TRBJ2-1, the complete variable domain reads EAGVAQSPRYKIIEKRQSVAFWCNPISGHATLYWYQQILGQGPKLLIQFQNNGVVDDSQLPKDRFSAERLKGVDSTLKIQPAKLEDSAVYLCASSPRSGGGRYNEQFFGPGTRLTVL.

This clone was seen a handful of times. The chain uses TRBV30 and TRBJ2-7; 11 bases match TRBD2. The CDR3 has 13 residues. Germline values: CDR1 GTSNPN, CDR2 SVGIG (reference sequence). The trim removed 0 bases at V and 11 bases at J, leaving 6 bases unmatched. The CDR3 region has the DNA TGTGCCTGGAGTGTACTAGCGGGAGACCTGGAGTACTTC. Translating gives CAWSVLAGDLEYF. Full variable domain (missing parts from reference TRBV30 and TRBJ2-7): SQTIHQWPATLVQPVGSPLSLECTVEGTSNPNLYWYRQAAGRGLQLLFYSVGIGQISSEVPQNLSASRPQDRQFILSSKKLLLSDSGFYLCAWSVLAGDLEYFGPGTRLTVT.

In this sample, this clone turned up a few times. V is TRBV27 and J is TRBJ2-1, with a tentative D call TRBD1 (5 bases). The CDR3 length is 15 residues. From germline, CDR1 is MNHEY and CDR2 SMNVEV (reference sequence). With 3 bases removed from V and 4 bases from J, the gap between germline ends came to 13 bases. CDR3 region: CASSFRGTPYNEQFF. The CDR3, as DNA: TGTGCCAGCAGTTTTAGGGGTACCCCTTACAATGAGCAGTTCTTC.

The chain joins TRBV12-5 to TRBJ2-2, with D unresolved. V gave up 4 bases and J gave up 0 bases, with 6 bases separating them. Germline values: CDR1 LGHNT, CDR2 FRNRAP. The CDR3 is 14 amino acids. Here the CDR3 reads CASGSGSNTGELFF. CDR3 in DNA: TGTGCTAGTGGTTCCGGGTCGAACACCGGGGAGCTGTTTTTT. The entire variable domain, with the rest obtained from reference TRBV12-5 and TRBJ2-2, is as follows: DARVTQTPRHKVTEMGQEVTMRCQPILGHNTVFWYRQTMMQGLELLAYFRNRAPLDDSGMPKDRFSAEMPDATLATLKIQPSEPRDSAVYFCASGSGSNTGELFFGEGSRLTVL.

The chain employs TRBV4-1 and TRBJ2-3; TRBD1 matches at 9 bases. Germline CDR1 reads MGHRA; CDR2 reads YSYEKL. Unmatched junction bases numbered 5, after V lost 3 bases and J lost 4 bases. CDR3 length: 15 residues. The CDR3 nucleotides read TGCGCCAGCAGCCACCGACAGGGGGTCGCAGATACGCAGTATTTT. Protein: CASSHRQGVADTQYF.

This clone was detected a few times. CDR3 sequence (DNA): TGTGCCAGCAGTCAATTAGGGACACGCTCCTACGAGCAGTACTTC. It is translated as CASSQLGTRSYEQYF. This rearrangement joins TRBV25-1 to TRBJ2-7, with D tentatively TRBD1 (6 bases). V was cut by 5 bases and J by 0 bases, with 14 bases left in between. Germline V CDR1 and CDR2: MGHDK, SYGVNS. The CDR3 spans 15 residues.

The chain joins TRBV4-1 to TRBJ2-1; 11 bases match TRBD2. The CDR3 extends over 15 amino acids. CDR1 and CDR2 (germline): MGHRA, YSYEKL. V gave up 4 bases and J gave up 2 bases; unmatched junction bases: 1. The CDR3 region has the DNA TGCGCCAGCAGCCCGGGACTAGCGGCCTACAATGAGCAGTTCTTC. This encodes CASSPGLAAYNEQFF.

This clone was observed a few times. The rearrangement uses TRBV11-2 and TRBJ2-3, with D perhaps TRBD2 (6 bases). Germline loops: CDR1 SGHAT, CDR2 FQNNGV. CDR3 length equals 16 residues. V lost 1 base, J lost 2 bases, and 13 bases lay in between. CDR3 in amino acids: CASSLGRGLFTDTQYF. The CDR3 nucleotides read TGTGCCAGCAGCTTAGGAAGGGGACTCTTCACAGATACGCAGTATTTT.